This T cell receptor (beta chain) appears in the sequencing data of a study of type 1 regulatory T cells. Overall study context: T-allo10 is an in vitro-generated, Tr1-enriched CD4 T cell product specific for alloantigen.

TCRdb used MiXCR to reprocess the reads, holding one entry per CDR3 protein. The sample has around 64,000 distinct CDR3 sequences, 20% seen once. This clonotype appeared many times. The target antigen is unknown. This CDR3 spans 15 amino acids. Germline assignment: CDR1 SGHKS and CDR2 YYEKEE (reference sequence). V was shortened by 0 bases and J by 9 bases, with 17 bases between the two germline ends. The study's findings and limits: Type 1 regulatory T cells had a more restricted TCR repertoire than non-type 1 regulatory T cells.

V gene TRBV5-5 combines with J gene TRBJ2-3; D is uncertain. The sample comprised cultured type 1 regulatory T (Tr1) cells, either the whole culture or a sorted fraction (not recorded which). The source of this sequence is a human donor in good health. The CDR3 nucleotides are TGTGCCAGCAGCTTGGCCGTGACGACGGTTGTGACGCAGTATTTT. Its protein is CASSLAVTTVVTQYF.